This paragraph covers one T cell receptor beta chain sequence. What it binds is unknown. Unique molecular identifiers featured in each of the TCR beta cDNA libraries. One entry per CDR3 protein results from TCRdb running MiXCR on the PCR reads. The sample lists 600,000 to 700,000 distinct CDR3 sequences, over 45% occurring once. The source of the sample is a study of post-analysis software for immune sequencing data. Study information: Disease trajectories encompassed relapsing-remitting, secondary progressive and progressive-relapsing multiple sclerosis.

General study findings and limits: There were five or six TRBV segments more frequent in patients than controls, and TRBV5-6, TRBV5-1 and TRBV20-1 were among them. Diversity measured as normalized Chao1 was significantly lower in multiple sclerosis patients than in controls. Those samples that were prepared in the same batch co-clustered strongly by F measure.

The CDR3 has 17 amino acids. V lost 0 bases and J 1 base, leaving 16 bases between the germline ends. The germline gives CDR1 SGHDT, CDR2 YYEEEE. The origin of this receptor is a girl aged 2 to 10 with multiple sclerosis. Sequenced sample: blood. V and J are TRBV5-6 and TRBJ2-5; TRBD1 is a possible D gene (6 bases). The CDR3 spells CASSLVGTFEAQETQYF. The CDR3 bases are TGTGCCAGCAGCTTGGTGGGGACATTCGAGGCCCAAGAGACCCAGTACTTC.